A selection of T cell receptor beta chains follows, all from one sample in a study of chemoradiotherapy in HPV16-positive cancers. Method: immunoSEQ multiplex PCR; TCRdb's copy keeps in-frame clones and lacks some. The sample includes several hundred clones, around 90% of them seen just once. The sequenced sample was tumor tissue, obtained from a patient who underwent chemoradiotherapy. The receptor set was obtained from a human donor with HPV-associated anogenital cancer. CDR3s include the opening cysteine and the closing phenylalanine or tryptophan. A D gene is named only where the DNA matches it firmly. The listing skips clone size in some rows; elsewhere it reads once, few, many or a size class.

clone_size: .; j_call: TRBJ1-2; d_call: TRBD1; v_call: TRBV7-2; cdr3_nt: TGTGCCAGCAGCTTGGAAAGGACAGGGTACCCCTATGGCTACACCTTC; cdr3_aa: CASSLERTGYPYGYTF
clone_size: .; j_call: TRBJ1-4; d_call: .; v_call: TRBV7-9; cdr3_nt: TGTGCCAGCAGACCTAATGGAGAAAAACTGTTTTTT; cdr3_aa: CASRPNGEKLFF
clone_size: .; j_call: TRBJ1-2; d_call: .; v_call: TRBV6-6; cdr3_nt: TGTGCCAGCTTGGAGGGGTCGAACTATGGCTACACCTTC; cdr3_aa: CASLEGSNYGYTF
clone_size: .; j_call: TRBJ2-7; d_call: .; v_call: TRBV27; cdr3_nt: TGTGCCAGCCGGGGACGGGACTCCTACGAGCAGTACTTC; cdr3_aa: CASRGRDSYEQYF
clone_size: .; j_call: TRBJ1-1; d_call: TRBD1; v_call: TRBV29-1; cdr3_nt: TGCAGCGTTTGGACAGGGGGCGCCCCTGAAGCTTTCTTT; cdr3_aa: CSVWTGGAPEAFF
clone_size: .; j_call: TRBJ2-7; d_call: .; v_call: TRBV7-8; cdr3_nt: TGTGCCAGCAGCTTATTTGGGGGTTCGAGCTCCTACGAGCAGTACTTC; cdr3_aa: CASSLFGGSSSYEQYF
clone_size: .; j_call: TRBJ2-2; d_call: .; v_call: TRBV7-2; cdr3_nt: TGTGCCAGCAGCCAAACTAGTCGCAACGCTCCGAACACCGGGGAGCTGTTTTTT; cdr3_aa: CASSQTSRNAPNTGELFF
clone_size: .; j_call: TRBJ1-1; d_call: TRBD1; v_call: TRBV2; cdr3_nt: TGTGCCAGCAGTCAGGGGGGGAACACTGAAGCTTTCTTT; cdr3_aa: CASSQGGNTEAFF
clone_size: .; j_call: TRBJ1-1; d_call: .; v_call: TRBV5-5; cdr3_nt: TGTGCCAGCAGCTTGGGGGCCAGTGAAGCTTTCTTT; cdr3_aa: CASSLGASEAFF
clone_size: .; j_call: TRBJ1-4; d_call: .; v_call: TRBV7-6; cdr3_nt: TGTGCCAGCAGCTTGGAGGACCGGAGGCTGTTTTTT; cdr3_aa: CASSLEDRRLFF
clone_size: few; j_call: TRBJ1-2; d_call: .; v_call: TRBV7-3; cdr3_nt: TGTGCCAGCAGCTTAACGGGGGGGCCTAACTATGGCTACACCTTC; cdr3_aa: CASSLTGGPNYGYTF
clone_size: once; j_call: TRBJ1-6; d_call: .; v_call: TRBV9; cdr3_nt: TGTGCCAGCAGCACCCAGGTGTCCTATAATTCACCCCTCCACTTT; cdr3_aa: CASSTQVSYNSPLHF
clone_size: .; j_call: TRBJ1-2; d_call: TRBD1; v_call: TRBV12-5; cdr3_nt: TGTGCTAGTGGTGCCGGGACAGGATACTATGGCTACACCTTC; cdr3_aa: CASGAGTGYYGYTF
clone_size: .; j_call: TRBJ1-1; d_call: .; v_call: TRBV4-3; cdr3_nt: TGCGCCAGCAGCCAAGACAGGTTGGGCTCTGAAGCTTTCTTT; cdr3_aa: CASSQDRLGSEAFF
clone_size: .; j_call: TRBJ2-3; d_call: TRBD2; v_call: TRBV7-2; cdr3_nt: TGTGCCAGCAGCTTGGGCCCTACTAGCGGGGGGAATACGCAGTATTTT; cdr3_aa: CASSLGPTSGGNTQYF
clone_size: once; j_call: TRBJ1-3; d_call: .; v_call: TRBV6-5; cdr3_nt: TGTGCCAGCACCCACTCGGGAGGAAACACCATATATTTT; cdr3_aa: CASTHSGGNTIYF
clone_size: .; j_call: TRBJ1-6; d_call: TRBD1; v_call: TRBV6-6; cdr3_nt: TGTGCCAGCAGTCTCCGGGACAGCTATTCACCCCTCCACTTT; cdr3_aa: CASSLRDSYSPLHF
clone_size: .; j_call: TRBJ1-2; d_call: .; v_call: TRBV5-1; cdr3_nt: TGCGCCAGCAGCTTGGAAGGGGTAACTAGCTATGGCTACACCTTC; cdr3_aa: CASSLEGVTSYGYTF
clone_size: .; j_call: TRBJ2-3; d_call: .; v_call: TRBV7-7; cdr3_nt: TGTGCCAGCAGCTTAGCACCGGGAGATGCAGATACGCAGTATTTT; cdr3_aa: CASSLAPGDADTQYF
clone_size: .; j_call: TRBJ2-5; d_call: TRBD2; v_call: TRBV11-2; cdr3_nt: TGTGCCAGCAGCTTTAGGACTAGCGGCCAAGAGACCCAGTACTTC; cdr3_aa: CASSFRTSGQETQYF
clone_size: .; j_call: TRBJ1-2; d_call: .; v_call: TRBV11-2; cdr3_nt: TGTGCCAGCAGCTTACAGTTTACCTATGGCTACACCTTC; cdr3_aa: CASSLQFTYGYTF
clone_size: .; j_call: TRBJ1-3; d_call: .; v_call: TRBV28; cdr3_nt: TGTGCCAGCAGTTACTTGAGTGGAAACACCATATATTTT; cdr3_aa: CASSYLSGNTIYF
clone_size: .; j_call: TRBJ1-3; d_call: .; v_call: TRBV21-1; cdr3_nt: TGTGCCAGCAGAAGCACAGCTGAGTGTAGAAACACCATATATTTT; cdr3_aa: CASRSTAECRNTIYF
clone_size: .; j_call: TRBJ1-1; d_call: .; v_call: TRBV2; cdr3_nt: TGTGCCAGTAGACAGGAGTTGAACACTGAAGCTTTCTTT; cdr3_aa: CASRQELNTEAFF
clone_size: .; j_call: TRBJ2-5; d_call: TRBD2; v_call: TRBV2; cdr3_nt: TGTGCCAGCTCGGTACTAGCGGGGGCACAAGAGACCCAGTACTTC; cdr3_aa: CASSVLAGAQETQYF
clone_size: .; j_call: TRBJ1-6; d_call: .; v_call: TRBV11-2; cdr3_nt: TGTGCCAGCAGCGCTCGGGACCGGGGAGCCCTCCACTTT; cdr3_aa: CASSARDRGALHF
clone_size: few; j_call: TRBJ2-7; d_call: .; v_call: TRBV5-6; cdr3_nt: TGTGCCAGCAGCCTCTGGGGTCCTCCCTACGAGCAGTACTTC; cdr3_aa: CASSLWGPPYEQYF